This TCR beta chain was sequenced in a study of shared clonotypes between healthy human individuals. General study results and limits: It was only blood that was sampled, and tissue repertoires likely differ.

This CDR3 region has 14 residues. The J segment lost 8 bases and the V segment lost 3 bases, leaving 10 bases of the junction unmatched. Germline assignment: CDR1 SGHNT and CDR2 YYREEE (reference sequence). This clone was found a few times. Its antigen remains unknown. The data were produced by immunoSEQ multiplex PCR, yet TCRdb's version contains in-frame clones alone and is incomplete. This sample carries hundreds of thousands of clones, around 80% of them seen once, and the ten largest clones take about an eighth. Sequenced input: PBMCs. This TCR derives from a woman in her 40s in good health. Some clones in this sample may be carry-over from other donors' samples. The chain is built from TRBV5-4 and TRBJ1-2; 7 bases agree with TRBD1. CDR3 sequence: CASSSGQRTGGYTF. The CDR3 DNA reads as TGTGCCAGCAGCTCGGGACAGCGGACGGGAGGCTACACCTTC.